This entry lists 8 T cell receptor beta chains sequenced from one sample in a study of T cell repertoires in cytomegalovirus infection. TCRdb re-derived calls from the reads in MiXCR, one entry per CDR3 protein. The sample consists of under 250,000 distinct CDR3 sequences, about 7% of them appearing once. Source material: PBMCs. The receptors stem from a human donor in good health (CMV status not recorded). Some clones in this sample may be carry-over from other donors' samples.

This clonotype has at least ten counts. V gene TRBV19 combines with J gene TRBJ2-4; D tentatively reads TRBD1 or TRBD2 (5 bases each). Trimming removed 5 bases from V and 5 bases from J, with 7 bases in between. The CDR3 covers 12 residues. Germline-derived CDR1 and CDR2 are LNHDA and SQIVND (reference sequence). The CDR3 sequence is CASSRDQNIQYF. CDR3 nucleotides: TGTGCCAGTAGTCGGGACCAAAACATTCAGTACTTC.

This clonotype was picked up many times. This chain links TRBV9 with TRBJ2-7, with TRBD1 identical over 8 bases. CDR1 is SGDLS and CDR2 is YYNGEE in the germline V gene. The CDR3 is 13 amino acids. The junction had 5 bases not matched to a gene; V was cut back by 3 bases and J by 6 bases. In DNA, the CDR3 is TGTGCCAGCAGCGCTCAGACAGGGGCCGAGCAGTACTTC. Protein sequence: CASSAQTGAEQYF. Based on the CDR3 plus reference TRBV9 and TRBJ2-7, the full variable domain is DSGVTQTPKHLITATGQRVTLRCSPRSGDLSVYWYQQSLDQGLQFLIQYYNGEERAKGNILERFSAQQFPDLHSELNLSSLELGDSALYFCASSAQTGAEQYFGPGTRLTVT.

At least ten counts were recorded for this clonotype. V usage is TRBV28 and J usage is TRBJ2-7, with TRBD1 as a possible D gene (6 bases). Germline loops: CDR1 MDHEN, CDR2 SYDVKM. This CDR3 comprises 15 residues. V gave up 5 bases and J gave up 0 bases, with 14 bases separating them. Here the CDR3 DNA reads TGTGCCAGCAGTGGGGGCGGTGACCCCTCCTACGAGCAGTACTTC. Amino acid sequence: CASSGGGDPSYEQYF.

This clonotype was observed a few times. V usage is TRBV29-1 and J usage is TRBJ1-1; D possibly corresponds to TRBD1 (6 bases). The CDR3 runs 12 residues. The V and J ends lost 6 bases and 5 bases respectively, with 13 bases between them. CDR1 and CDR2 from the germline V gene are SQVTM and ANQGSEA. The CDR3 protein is CSVQGRGTEAFF. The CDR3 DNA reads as TGCAGCGTCCAAGGCAGGGGAACTGAAGCTTTCTTT.

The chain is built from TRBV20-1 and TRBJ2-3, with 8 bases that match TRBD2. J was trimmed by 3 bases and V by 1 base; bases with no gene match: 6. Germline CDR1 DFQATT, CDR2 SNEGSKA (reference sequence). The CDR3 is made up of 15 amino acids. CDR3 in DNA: TGCAGTGCTAGAGTCGCCGGGGGGGCGACAGATACGCAGTATTTT. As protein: CSARVAGGATDTQYF.

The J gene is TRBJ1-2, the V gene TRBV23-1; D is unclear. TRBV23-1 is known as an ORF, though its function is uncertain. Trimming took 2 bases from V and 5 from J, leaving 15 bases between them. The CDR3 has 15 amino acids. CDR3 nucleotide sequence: TGCGCCAGCAGTCAACCCACCCGGGTAGATTATGGCTACACCTTC. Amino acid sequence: CASSQPTRVDYGYTF.

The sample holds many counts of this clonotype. The CDR3 bases are TGTGCCAGTAGTATAAGACAGACCCAGCCAGAGAACACTGAAGCTTTCTTT. Protein sequence: CASSIRQTQPENTEAFF. The chain combines TRBV19 with TRBJ1-1; tentative D call: TRBD1 (5 bases). The CDR3 sequence is 17 residues long. V lost 2 bases and J 1 base, leaving 17 bases between the germline ends. Germline values: CDR1 LNHDA, CDR2 SQIVND (reference sequence).

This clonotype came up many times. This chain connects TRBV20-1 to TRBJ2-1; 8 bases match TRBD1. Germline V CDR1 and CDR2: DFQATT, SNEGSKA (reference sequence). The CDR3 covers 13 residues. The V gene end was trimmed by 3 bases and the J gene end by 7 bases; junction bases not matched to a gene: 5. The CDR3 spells CSASWTGKNEQFF. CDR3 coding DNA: TGCAGTGCTAGTTGGACAGGGAAGAATGAGCAGTTCTTC.